Reported below is one T cell receptor beta chain. As handled by the study authors: The authors estimated nucleated cell counts from reference gene primer amplification. The assay was immunoSEQ multiplex PCR, and TCRdb's table has in-frame clones only and misses some. V and J calls and clone size are as listed in that table; D and trimming were resolved from the DNA. In the table there are about 330,000 clones, 86% of which are singletons. The data belong to a study of blood T cell repertoires in COVID-19. Study background: The samples span acute and convalescent COVID-19 from the United States, Italy and Spain. PBMCs, B-cell-depleted T cells, or T cells were the source of the cDNA or gDNA that made up the material.

Germline loops: CDR1 LNHDA, CDR2 SQIVND (reference sequence). This CDR3 region has 17 residues. Trimming took off 1 base at V and 4 bases at J, with 19 bases between the two ends. The sequence came from a woman aged 50 to 60 with acute or convalescent COVID-19. The sample taken for sequencing was peripheral blood. This chain links TRBV19 with TRBJ1-2; possibly TRBD1 for D (5 bases). CDR3 in DNA: TGTGCCAGTAGTATAGCCCGGCCGGGGGAACCTTCCTATGGCTACACCTTC. Encoded protein: CASSIARPGEPSYGYTF.